This T cell receptor (beta chain) came from a study of chronic HIV infection and antiretroviral therapy. One entry per CDR3 protein results from TCRdb running MiXCR on the 5' RACE reads. The data hold some 43,000 distinct CDR3 sequences, with about a fifth observed a single time. The CDR3 runs 19 residues. Germline CDR1 is KGHSH and CDR2 is LQKENI. J lost 10 bases, V lost 2 bases, and 18 bases had no gene match. Sequencing was performed on peripheral blood. The TCR originated in an adult who had HIV and had not received antiretroviral therapy, or was an uninfected healthy control (not recorded which). The J gene is TRBJ1-6, the V gene TRBV18; 9 bases fit TRBD1. The CDR3 DNA is TGTGCCAGCTCACCAATGGACAGGGGCGGCGGGGTCCGAAGCTCACCCCTCCACTTT. It is translated as CASSPMDRGGGVRSSPLHF.